Listed below are T cell receptor beta chains from one sample, sequenced in a study of blood T cell repertoires in COVID-19. Method: immunoSEQ multiplex PCR; TCRdb's copy keeps in-frame clones and lacks some. The sample has under 200,000 clones; 80% are singletons. Sequencing used peripheral blood. The source is a man in his 70s with active or convalescent COVID-19. Both conserved end residues are part of each CDR3.

j_call v_call cdr3_aa
TRBJ2-2 TRBV5-1 CASSLAMNTGELFF
TRBJ2-3 TRBV27 CASSRGQGRDTQYF
TRBJ1-1 TRBV13 CASSPTGVFSEAFF
TRBJ1-1 TRBV18 CASSPNLDSFTEAFF
TRBJ1-2 TRBV6-5 CASSYRQDNYGYTF
TRBJ2-7 TRBV5-8 CASRLRGGDEQYF
TRBJ2-1 TRBV7-9 CASSSLTRVGNEQFF
TRBJ2-3 TRBV19 CASNRGTSTDTQYF
TRBJ2-7 TRBV7-7 CASSLEQGTKQYF
TRBJ2-3 TRBV7-9 CASSFLAGGSDTQYF
TRBJ1-2 TRBV3-1/TRBV3-2 CASSSQGRYMGYTF
TRBJ1-2 TRBV30 CAWSDPGEANYGYTF
TRBJ2-3 TRBV6-5 CASRYSFADTQYF
TRBJ2-1 TRBV11-3 CASSLGAGGFNNEQFF
TRBJ1-1 TRBV18 CASSLKFNTEAFF
TRBJ1-1 TRBV15 CATSRGGENTEAFF
TRBJ1-5 TRBV9 CASSASGGNQPQHF
TRBJ2-1 TRBV6-6 CATTPAGGDNEQFF